These 24 T cell receptor beta chains came from one sample sequenced in a study of blood T cells in healthy people across ages. With a J-beta primer mix and a sample-barcoded 5' primer, a second PCR ran about 7 to 12 cycles. Each CDR3 protein is one row after TCRdb ran MiXCR on the 5' RACE reads. The table includes some 1.6 million distinct CDR3 sequences, around 36% detected once. Sequencing input: blood. These receptors all come from a young woman in good health.

The J gene is TRBJ2-7, the V gene TRBV11-2, with 7 nucleotides matching TRBD2. With V trimmed by 0 bases and J by 1 base, 9 bases remained unmatched. The CDR3 has 17 residues. The germline V gene encodes CDR1 SGHAT and CDR2 FQNNGV. DNA of the CDR3: TGTGCCAGCAGCTTAGATTTCGGCGGGAGTAGATCCTACGAGCAGTACTTC. It yields the protein CASSLDFGGSRSYEQYF.

This clonotype has a single count. One end of the junction fails to match germline, which may point to a read error. The CDR3 loop is CASSYSAGTGGAYTGELFF. The CDR3 region has the DNA TGCGCCAGCAGTTACTCGGCCGGGACAGGGGGCGCCTACACCGGGGAGCTGTTTTTT. The chain recombines TRBV6-5 with TRBJ2-2; 12 bases line up with TRBD1. The CDR3 covers 19 residues. Per germline, CDR1 MNHEY and CDR2 SVGAGI.

The gene calls are TRBV6-6 and TRBJ1-2; no firm D call. The germline gives CDR1 MNHNY, CDR2 SVGAGI (reference sequence). V gave up 5 bases and J gave up 8 bases, with 18 bases separating them. The CDR3 contains 14 residues. The CDR3 spells CASSPRARTGGYTF. As DNA, the CDR3 is TGTGCCAGCAGTCCCCGGGCCAGGACGGGAGGCTACACCTTC.

This rearrangement joins TRBV5-1 to TRBJ1-2, with 7 bases matching TRBD1. Trimming at V came to 0 bases and at J to 0 bases, leaving 2 bases not matched to a gene. The CDR3 runs to 15 residues. The germline gives CDR1 SGHRS, CDR2 YFSETQ. CDR3 in amino acids: CASSLEGQPNYGYTF. The CDR3 nucleotides are TGCGCCAGCAGCTTGGAGGGACAGCCTAACTATGGCTACACCTTC.

The CDR3 sequence: CSVAPRGRERYGYTF. The DNA for the CDR3 is TGCAGCGTTGCCCCAAGGGGCAGGGAGAGATATGGCTACACCTTC. V and J are TRBV29-1 and TRBJ1-2; a weak D match, TRBD1 (5 bases). This CDR3 region has 15 residues. With 4 bases removed from V and 5 bases from J, the gap between germline ends came to 20 bases. In germline, CDR1 is SQVTM, CDR2 ANQGSEA.

This clonotype has a count of ten or more. The chain has TRBV12-3 or TRBV12-4 and TRBJ2-7; D ambiguous. V was cut by 1 base and J by 0 bases, with 4 bases left in between. The CDR3 consists of 13 residues. The CDR3 loop reads CASSLENSYEQYF. The CDR3 DNA is TGTGCCAGCAGTTTAGAGAACTCCTACGAGCAGTACTTC.

The chain is built from TRBV7-9 and TRBJ2-1, with 8 bases lining up with TRBD1. The V gene end was trimmed by 1 base and the J gene end by 4 bases; junction bases not matched to a gene: 9. The CDR3 runs to 17 residues. Germline loops: CDR1 SEHNR, CDR2 FQNEAQ (reference sequence). The CDR3 loop is CASSLETWTGPYNEQFF. The DNA for the CDR3 is TGTGCCAGCAGCTTAGAGACGTGGACAGGGCCTTACAATGAGCAGTTCTTC.

This clonotype appeared a few times. CDR3: CASSYRGLANKETQYF. Here the CDR3 DNA reads TGTGCCAGCAGTTACCGAGGACTAGCGAACAAAGAGACCCAGTACTTC. The chain couples TRBV6-2 or TRBV6-3 to TRBJ2-5; 9 bases align to TRBD2. Germline CDR1 and CDR2: MNHEY and SVGEGT. This CDR3 comprises 16 residues. V dropped 2 bases and J dropped 3; count of bases not matched to a gene: 7.

Comment on this clonotype: This may stem from a read error, because a much larger clone lies one nucleotide away. This chain uses TRBV12-3 or TRBV12-4 with TRBJ2-7; D is ambiguous. The CDR3 runs to 12 residues. The CDR3 loop reads CAGSLGTPEQYF. The CDR3 DNA reads as TGTGCCGGCAGTTTGGGCACTCCCGAGCAGTACTTC.

The chain carries TRBV5-1 and TRBJ2-7; tentatively, D is TRBD1 (6 bases). In germline, CDR1 is SGHRS, CDR2 YFSETQ. V lost 6 bases, J lost 7 bases, and 20 bases lay in between. CDR3 length equals 14 residues. DNA of the CDR3: TGCGCCAGCAACTGGGCCACAGGGCCGGGTGAGCAGTACTTC. As protein: CASNWATGPGEQYF.

The genes are TRBV20-1 and TRBJ2-3, with D uncertain. Looked up from germline, CDR1 is DFQATT and CDR2 is SNEGSKA (reference sequence). This CDR3 has 13 residues. With 0 bases removed from V and 3 bases from J, the gap between germline ends came to 7 bases. The CDR3 coding sequence is TGCAGTGCTAGAGATACGCGGACAGATACGCAGTATTTT. Its translation: CSARDTRTDTQYF.

The rearrangement uses TRBV15 and TRBJ1-5; weak D call: TRBD1 (5 bases). V lost 6 bases to trimming and J lost 5 bases, with 11 bases between them. In germline, CDR1 is LNHNV, CDR2 YYDKDF (reference sequence). This CDR3 is 13 amino acids long. The CDR3 nucleotides are TGTGCCACCAGTTGGACGGGGGATCAGCCCCAGCATTTT. Amino acid sequence: CATSWTGDQPQHF.

The CDR3 DNA follows: TGTGCCAGCAGCGTAGGTTTAGGGGTGCGGGCGATCTCCTACAATGAGCAGTTCTTC. This gives the protein CASSVGLGVRAISYNEQFF. The V call is TRBV9, the J call TRBJ2-1, with D perhaps TRBD1 or TRBD2 (5 bases each). Trimming left V 0 bases short and J 0 bases short, with 19 bases between. The CDR3 covers 19 residues. The germline gives CDR1 SGDLS, CDR2 YYNGEE.

V is TRBV12-3 or TRBV12-4 and J is TRBJ1-1; 7 positions match TRBD1. The CDR3 is made up of 13 amino acids. V gave up 6 bases and J gave up 2 bases; unmatched junction bases: 3. CDR3 sequence (DNA): TGTGCCAGCAGGGGGGACAGAAACACTGAAGCTTTCTTT. Its protein product is CASRGDRNTEAFF.

The genes are TRBV7-2 and TRBJ1-5; TRBD1 aligns across 7 bases. Trimming removed 2 bases from V and 2 bases from J; junction bases left unmatched: 6. Germline assignment: CDR1 SGHTA and CDR2 FQGNSA. The CDR3 covers 16 residues. The CDR3 nucleotides are TGTGCCAGCAGCTTAATGAGGGGGCAGGGCAATCAGCCCCAGCATTTT. Translating it yields CASSLMRGQGNQPQHF. The whole variable domain, filled in from reference TRBV7-2 and TRBJ1-5, reads GAGVSQSPSNKVTEKGKDVELRCDPISGHTALYWYRQSLGQGLEFLIYFQGNSAPDKSGLPSDRFSAERTGGSVSTLTIQRTQQEDSAVYLCASSLMRGQGNQPQHFGDGTRLSIL.

The table lists this clonotype with a few counts. This chain connects TRBV9 to TRBJ2-5; 11 nucleotides line up with TRBD2. Germline CDR1 SGDLS, CDR2 YYNGEE. The V segment lost 3 bases and the J segment 2 bases; nucleotides outside the gene matches: 3. This CDR3 contains 15 residues. The chain's CDR3 is CASSGSGGVQETQYF. The CDR3 DNA is TGTGCCAGCAGCGGTAGCGGGGGGGTACAAGAGACCCAGTACTTC.

The chain uses TRBV11-1 and TRBJ2-5, with D perhaps matching TRBD1 (5 bases). The germline V gene encodes CDR1 SGHAT and CDR2 FQDESV (reference sequence). This CDR3 has 16 residues. Trimming removed 5 bases at V and 3 bases at J, with 19 bases between. CDR3 residues: CASSPSPDSREETQYF. CDR3 DNA sequence: TGTGCCAGCAGCCCCTCCCCTGACAGTCGTGAAGAGACCCAGTACTTC.

CDR3 sequence: CASSLVADTGELFF. CDR3 nucleotide sequence: TGTGCCAGCAGCTTAGTAGCGGACACCGGGGAGCTGTTTTTT. The V and J genes are TRBV7-7 and TRBJ2-2, with a weak D call TRBD2 (6 bases). The V gene's germline CDR1 is SSHAT and CDR2 FNYEAQ (reference sequence). Trimming left V 1 base short and J 3 bases short, with 6 bases between. This CDR3 has 14 amino acids.

This clonotype was counted only a few times. A junction boundary mismatches the germline segment, possibly from a read error. This chain links TRBV5-1 with TRBJ2-5; TRBD2 aligns across 14 bases. The CDR3 runs 17 residues. Germline CDR1 and CDR2: SGHRS and YFSETQ. The CDR3 region is CASSLTGLAGVQEAQYF. In nucleotides, the CDR3 is TGCGCCAGCAGCTTAACGGGACTAGCGGGGGTCCAAGAGGCCCAGTACTTC. Variable domain in full (rest from reference TRBV5-1 and TRBJ2-5): KAGVTQTPRYLIKTRGQQVTLSCSPISGHRSVSWYQQTPGQGLQFLFEYFSETQRNKGNFPGRFSGRQFSNSRSEMNVSTLELGDSALYLCASSLTGLAGVQEAQYFGPGTRLLVL.

This clonotype was detected a few times. The J gene is TRBJ2-1, the V gene TRBV7-3; D tentatively fits TRBD1 or TRBD2 (5 bases each). Germline V gives CDR1 SGHTA, CDR2 FQGTGA. The CDR3 contains 16 residues. Between the trimmed V and J ends, which lost 5 bases and 5 bases, there was a span of 19 bases. The CDR3 spells CASSLIPGRRNNEQFF. Written as DNA, the CDR3 is TGTGCCAGCAGCCTAATTCCGGGACGGAGGAACAATGAGCAGTTCTTC.

The chain carries TRBV20-1 and TRBJ2-3, with 12 bases aligning to TRBD2. V dropped 1 base and J dropped 8; count of bases not matched to a gene: 13. The CDR3 sequence is 17 residues long. Per germline, CDR1 DFQATT and CDR2 SNEGSKA (reference sequence). The CDR3 DNA is TGCAGTGCTAGAGCTAGCGGGGGGGCCGGTTCATCAGGTACGCAGTATTTT. Translation gives CSARASGGAGSSGTQYF.

This clonotype was counted a few times. The chain recombines TRBV29-1 with TRBJ1-1, with D possibly matching TRBD1 (5 bases). V lost 5 bases and J lost 0, with 10 bases in between. Per germline, CDR1 SQVTM and CDR2 ANQGSEA. The CDR3 consists of 13 residues. The DNA of the CDR3 is TGCAGCGTTAGGGACCCCATGAACACTGAAGCTTTCTTT. Translated, it gives CSVRDPMNTEAFF.

V usage is TRBV6-5 and J usage is TRBJ2-1; TRBD2 matches 7 bases. The CDR3 spans 14 residues. V was clipped by 6 bases and J by 10 bases; unmatched bases: 12. CDR1 and CDR2 from the germline V gene are MNHEY and SVGAGI. This CDR3 reads CASSATAGPDEQFF. In DNA form, the CDR3 reads TGTGCCAGCAGCGCCACAGCGGGGCCCGACGAGCAGTTCTTC.

Points on this clonotype: At one end, the junction sequence differs from germline, possibly due to a read error. V and J are TRBV7-9 and TRBJ2-5; D is ambiguous. This CDR3 is 16 amino acids long. Germline V CDR1 and CDR2: SEHNR, FQNEAQ (reference sequence). CDR3 sequence reads: CASGLVDIAPQETQYF. CDR3 nucleotides: TGTGCCAGCGGCTTAGTGGATATTGCCCCCCAAGAGACCCAGTACTTC.